What follows are 17 T cell receptor beta chains derived from one specimen sequenced in a study of T cell changes during pregnancy in multiple sclerosis. Profiled with immunoSEQ multiplex PCR; TCRdb holds only in-frame clones, not every one. Of 30,000 to 35,000 clones listed, over 75% were seen once; the top ten hold 9.5% to 15%. This specimen consisted of CD8+ T cells from peripheral blood mononuclear cells, obtained in the first trimester of pregnancy. The receptor set was obtained from a female donor with multiple sclerosis, enrolled in a pregnancy study.

V usage is TRBV2 and J usage is TRBJ2-1, with 14 bases aligning to TRBD2. The CDR3 runs 15 residues. From germline, CDR1 is SNHLY and CDR2 FYNNEI. V lost 3 bases to trimming and J lost 10 bases; unmatched junction nucleotides: 5. This CDR3 reads CASSDGTSGSQEQFF. CDR3 in DNA: TGTGCCAGCAGTGATGGGACTAGCGGGAGTCAAGAGCAGTTCTTC.

The CDR3 nucleotides read TGTGCCAGCAGCAAAGCCCCGGGACTAGTGGGTTACGAGCAGTACTTC. Residues: CASSKAPGLVGYEQYF. The chain links TRBV21-1 to TRBJ2-7; the table gives TRBD2 as D, unverified against the DNA. TRBV21-1 is designated a pseudogene. CDR3 length: 16 amino acids.

The count of this clone is one. The rearrangement joins TRBV19 to TRBJ1-2; D is undetermined. Germline V gene lookup returns CDR1 LNHDA and CDR2 SQIVND (reference sequence). V lost 3 bases and J lost 8, with 19 bases in between. The CDR3 contains 15 residues. CDR3: CASSIEIRGSRGYTF. CDR3 nucleotide sequence: TGTGCCAGTAGTATCGAAATCCGGGGATCGAGGGGCTACACCTTC.

The chain is built from TRBV2 and TRBJ2-7; TRBD1 might be the D (6 bases). CDR3 size: 14 residues. The germline V gene has CDR1 SNHLY and CDR2 FYNNEI. V was trimmed by 10 bases and J by 4 bases, leaving 20 bases between them. CDR3 sequence reads: CATYQDSGVYEQYF. CDR3 nucleotides: TGTGCCACCTACCAGGACAGTGGGGTGTACGAGCAGTACTTC.

The genes are TRBV5-8 and TRBJ2-1; D possibly corresponds to TRBD1 (6 bases). The V gene lost 0 bases and the J gene lost 5 bases, with 18 bases spanning the gap. The CDR3 is 17 residues long. The germline CDR1 and CDR2 sequences are SGHTS and YDEGEE. The CDR3 DNA follows: TGTGCCAGCAGCTTGGACCCCAGGGGTTTCCGACACAATGAGCAGTTCTTC. Translation gives CASSLDPRGFRHNEQFF.

The V and J genes are TRBV15 and TRBJ2-7; perhaps TRBD1 as D (5 bases). V gave up 0 bases and J gave up 9 bases, with 12 bases separating them. The CDR3 extends over 13 amino acids. The germline CDR1 and CDR2 sequences are LNHNV and YYDKDF (reference sequence). The CDR3 protein is CATSRDWGHGQYF. The CDR3 DNA sequence: TGTGCCACCAGCAGAGATTGGGGCCACGGGCAGTACTTC.

This clone appeared once. The chain joins TRBV5-6 to TRBJ1-1; a possible D gene is TRBD1 (5 bases). The V gene lost 1 base and the J gene lost 6 bases, with 13 bases spanning the gap. The CDR3 runs to 14 residues. Germline CDR1 is SGHDT and CDR2 is YYEEEE. The CDR3 reads CASSLTGALPEAFF. CDR3 DNA sequence: TGTGCCAGCAGCTTGACAGGCGCCCTCCCTGAAGCTTTCTTT.

This chain uses TRBV19 with TRBJ1-5, with D hard to call. From germline, CDR1 is LNHDA and CDR2 SQIVND (reference sequence). The germline V and J ends were trimmed by 6 bases and 5 bases, with 17 bases remaining between them. The CDR3 runs to 15 residues. CDR3 loop: CASSTLRSLDQPQHF. The CDR3 region has the DNA TGTGCCAGTAGCACCCTGCGTTCACTAGATCAGCCCCAGCATTTT.

The chain uses TRBV6-4 and TRBJ2-1, with TRBD2 matching over 11 bases. V lost 3 bases, J lost 3 bases, and 4 bases stayed unmatched. The CDR3 is made up of 16 amino acids. The germline V gene has CDR1 MRHNA and CDR2 SNTAGT. CDR3 DNA: TGTGCCAGCAGTGAGTCACTAGCGGGAGACTACAATGAGCAGTTCTTC. As protein: CASSESLAGDYNEQFF.

The chain recombines TRBV27 with TRBJ1-1, with D unresolved. The V end was cut by 8 bases, the J end by 0 bases, with 10 bases between. This CDR3 is built from 13 residues. Germline loops: CDR1 MNHEY, CDR2 SMNVEV (reference sequence). The CDR3 coding sequence is TGTGCCAGCGGCCCGGGAGTGAACACTGAAGCTTTCTTT. Protein: CASGPGVNTEAFF.

V gene TRBV5-5 combines with J gene TRBJ2-7; D possibly corresponds to TRBD1 (6 bases). Germline V gene data show CDR1 as SGHKS and CDR2 as YYEKEE (reference sequence). Trimming removed 5 bases at V and 0 bases at J, with 12 bases between. The length of the CDR3 is 14 residues. The CDR3 sequence is CASSTGRHSYEQYF. CDR3 coding DNA: TGTGCCAGCAGTACAGGGCGTCACTCCTACGAGCAGTACTTC. The variable domain in full, completed from reference TRBV5-5 and TRBJ2-7, reads DAGVTQSPTHLIKTRGQQVTLRCSPISGHKSVSWYQQVLGQGPQFIFQYYEKEERGRGNFPDRFSARQFPNYSSELNVNALLLGDSALYLCASSTGRHSYEQYFGPGTRLTVT.

The chain recombines TRBV4-3 with TRBJ2-7, with TRBD2 as a possible D gene (5 bases). CDR1 LGHNA and CDR2 YSLEER come from the germline V gene. V lost 0 bases, J lost 4 bases, and 16 bases lay in between. This CDR3 is built from 16 residues. The CDR3 DNA sequence: TGCGCCAGCAGCCAAGATTTCCCGGGATCGGGTTACGAGCAGTACTTC. Amino acid sequence: CASSQDFPGSGYEQYF.

The chain uses TRBV28 and TRBJ2-3, with a tentative D call TRBD2 (6 bases). The V gene lost 3 bases and the J gene lost 3 bases, with 25 bases spanning the gap. The CDR3 spans 19 residues. Germline V CDR1 and CDR2: MDHEN, SYDVKM. The CDR3 loop reads CASSLISSTRDGATDTQYF. In DNA form, the CDR3 reads TGTGCCAGCAGTTTGATTTCATCGACTAGGGACGGAGCAACAGATACGCAGTATTTT.

The V and J genes are TRBV27 and TRBJ1-1; TRBD1 aligns across 7 bases. Trimming took 4 bases from V and 4 from J; bases not matched to a gene: 6. The CDR3 contains 14 residues. Germline CDR1 and CDR2: MNHEY and SMNVEV (reference sequence). The CDR3 DNA reads as TGTGCCAGCAGTTGGGGACAGTTGGGCACTGAAGCTTTCTTT. It specifies CASSWGQLGTEAFF.

This clone came up once. The chain joins TRBV9 to TRBJ2-3, with D possibly being TRBD2 (5 bases). CDR3 length: 16 residues. Trimming removed 4 bases from V and 2 bases from J, with 17 bases in between. Germline V CDR1 and CDR2: SGDLS, YYNGEE. The CDR3 region is CASSPRGGGPTDTQYF. DNA for the CDR3: TGTGCCAGCAGCCCGCGTGGAGGAGGCCCCACAGATACGCAGTATTTT.

J is TRBJ2-7 and V is TRBV28, with 9 bases identical to TRBD1. Germline V CDR1 and CDR2: MDHEN, SYDVKM. After removal of 7 bases from V and 3 bases from J, the junction contained 10 bases not matched to a gene. This CDR3 comprises 15 residues. CDR3 amino acids: CASTVSRDRVYEQYF. CDR3 DNA sequence: TGTGCCAGCACCGTTAGTAGGGACAGGGTCTACGAGCAGTACTTC. Supplemented by reference TRBV28 and TRBJ2-7, the full variable domain reads DVKVTQSSRYLVKRTGEKVFLECVQDMDHENMFWYRQDPGLGLRLIYFSYDVKMKEKGDIPEGYSVSREKKERFSLILESASTNQTSMYLCASTVSRDRVYEQYFGPGTRLTVT.

The chain uses TRBV2 and TRBJ1-1; a weak D match, TRBD1 (5 bases). Germline CDR1 SNHLY, CDR2 FYNNEI. The CDR3 has 15 amino acids. The germline V and J ends were trimmed by 4 bases and 1 base, with 13 bases remaining between them. The CDR3 spells CASSVAGQGNTEAFF. CDR3 DNA: TGTGCCAGCAGTGTCGCCGGTCAGGGGAACACTGAAGCTTTCTTT.